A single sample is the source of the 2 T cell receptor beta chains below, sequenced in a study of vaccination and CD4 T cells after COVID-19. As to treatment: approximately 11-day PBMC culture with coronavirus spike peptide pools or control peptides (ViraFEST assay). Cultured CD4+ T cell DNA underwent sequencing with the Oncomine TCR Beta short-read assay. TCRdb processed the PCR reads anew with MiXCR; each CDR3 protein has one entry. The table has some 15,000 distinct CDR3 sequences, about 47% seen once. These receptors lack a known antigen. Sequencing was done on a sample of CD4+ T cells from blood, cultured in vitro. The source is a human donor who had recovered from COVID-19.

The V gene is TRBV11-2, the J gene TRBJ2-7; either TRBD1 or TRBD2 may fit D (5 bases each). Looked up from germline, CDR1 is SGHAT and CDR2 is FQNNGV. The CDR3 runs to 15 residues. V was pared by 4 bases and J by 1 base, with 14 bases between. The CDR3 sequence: CASSSLGTLSYEQYF. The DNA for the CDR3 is TGTGCCAGCAGCTCCCTCGGGACCCTTTCCTACGAGCAGTACTTC.

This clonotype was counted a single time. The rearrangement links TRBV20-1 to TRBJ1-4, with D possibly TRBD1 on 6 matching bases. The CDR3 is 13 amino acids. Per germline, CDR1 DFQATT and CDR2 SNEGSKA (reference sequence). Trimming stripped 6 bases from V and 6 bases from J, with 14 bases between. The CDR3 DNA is TGCAGTGCCCGGACAGCAAAGGATGAAAAACTGTTTTTT. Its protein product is CSARTAKDEKLFF.